The entry below gives a single T cell receptor beta chain sequence along with its context. The sample comes from a study of blood T cell repertoires in COVID-19. Whole-study context: Sample material is recorded as cDNA or gDNA derived from T cells, B-cell-depleted T cells, or PBMCs.

Germline CDR1 and CDR2: LNHDA and SQIVND (reference sequence). The CDR3 extends over 16 amino acids. V shed 4 bases, J shed 0 bases, and the junction held 3 bases outside the gene matches. In the original analysis: It was from reference gene primer amplification that nucleated cell counts were estimated. Generated by immunoSEQ multiplex PCR, the TCRdb table keeps only in-frame clones and is missing some. That table is the source of V, J and clone size, and D and trimming were worked out from the DNA. The repertoire consists of about 74,000 clones, with roughly 86% occurring once and the leading ten covering about a third.

Sequencing was performed on peripheral blood. V is TRBV19 and J is TRBJ2-2, with 9 bases aligning to TRBD2. The receptor was derived from a man between 65 and 85 years old with acute or convalescent COVID-19. The DNA for the CDR3 is TGTGCCAGTAGTACGCGGGGGGGCCCGAACACCGGGGAGCTGTTTTTT. Protein product: CASSTRGGPNTGELFF. Drawing the rest from reference TRBV19 and TRBJ2-2, the complete variable domain is DGGITQSPKYLFRKEGQNVTLSCEQNLNHDAMYWYRQDPGQGLRLIYYSQIVNDFQKGDIAEGYSVSREKKESFPLTVTSAQKNPTAFYLCASSTRGGPNTGELFFGEGSRLTVL.